These 29 T cell receptor beta chains came from one sample sequenced in a study of beta chain features in type 1 diabetes. Since all of the isolated RNA was reverse transcribed, expressed TCRB transcripts were what got sequenced. Measured with immunoSEQ multiplex PCR; TCRdb has only the in-frame clones, and not every one. The repertoire holds approximately 15,000 clones, with roughly two fifths as singletons. The material sequenced was stem cell memory CD4+ T cells from blood. These receptors originate from a woman in her thirties or forties in good health.

The gene calls are TRBV19 and TRBJ1-2, with TRBD1 matching 7 bases. Germline V gene sequence: CDR1 LNHDA, CDR2 SQIVND (reference sequence). This CDR3 has 13 residues. Losses at the gene ends were 5 bases for V and 4 bases for J; bases not matched to a gene: 4. The CDR3 sequence is CASSLDRIYGYTF. Written as DNA, the CDR3 is TGTGCCAGTAGTTTGGACAGGATCTATGGCTACACCTTC.

The chain has TRBV2 and TRBJ2-5, with TRBD2 as a possible D gene (6 bases). CDR1 is SNHLY, CDR2 FYNNEI, per germline. Trimming removed 4 bases at V and 0 bases at J, with 9 bases between. This CDR3 has 14 residues. In DNA form, the CDR3 reads TGTGCCAGCAGTGGGGGGACTTACCAAGAGACCCAGTACTTC. Residues: CASSGGTYQETQYF.

The chain carries TRBV4-3 and TRBJ1-6, with D maybe TRBD1 (6 bases). V lost 4 bases to trimming and J lost 0 bases, with 16 bases between them. CDR3 length: 18 residues. The V gene's germline CDR1 is LGHNA and CDR2 YSLEER. The CDR3 DNA follows: TGCGCCAGCAGCCGCCAGGGGAGGGAGAGCTCCTATAATTCACCCCTCCACTTT. Translation gives CASSRQGRESSYNSPLHF.

The V and J genes are TRBV5-6 and TRBJ1-1, with 8 bases fitting TRBD1. Trimming removed 4 bases from V and 4 bases from J; junction bases left unmatched: 12. Germline CDR1 SGHDT, CDR2 YYEEEE. The CDR3 covers 16 residues. The CDR3 is CASSAAGQGVLTEAFF. The CDR3 DNA reads as TGTGCCAGCAGCGCTGCCGGACAGGGAGTTCTCACTGAAGCTTTCTTT.

This clone was detected a few times. This chain links TRBV18 with TRBJ1-2, with D unresolved. Trimming shortened V by 2 bases and J by 6 bases, and 10 bases separated the two germline ends. This CDR3 is 13 amino acids long. Germline values: CDR1 KGHSH, CDR2 LQKENI. DNA of the CDR3: TGTGCCAGCTCACCATCGGGAGAAAATGGCTACACCTTC. It is translated as CASSPSGENGYTF. Using reference TRBV18 and TRBJ1-2 for the parts outside the CDR3, the full variable domain is NAGVMQNPRHLVRRRGQEARLRCSPMKGHSHVYWYRQLPEEGLKFMVYLQKENIIDESGMPKERFSAEFPKEGPSILRIQQVVRGDSAAYFCASSPSGENGYTFGSGTRLTVV.

V and J are TRBV7-9 and TRBJ2-7; 13 bases align to TRBD2. This CDR3 is 17 amino acids long. Germline V gene sequence: CDR1 SEHNR, CDR2 FQNEAQ (reference sequence). With V trimmed by 4 bases and J by 2 bases, 8 bases remained unmatched. In DNA form, the CDR3 reads TGTGCCAGCAGCTCACGGACTAGCGGGGGCTTTCCCTACGAGCAGTACTTC. It is translated as CASSSRTSGGFPYEQYF.

J is TRBJ2-7 and V is TRBV7-9, with D possibly matching TRBD2 (5 bases). This CDR3 is built from 15 residues. The germline CDR1 and CDR2 sequences are SEHNR and FQNEAQ (reference sequence). Deletions cut 0 bases from V and 0 bases from J, with 9 bases between. The CDR3 loop reads CASSLAGGSSYEQYF. CDR3 nucleotides: TGTGCCAGCAGCTTAGCCGGTGGGAGCTCCTACGAGCAGTACTTC.

This clone occurred a few times. V is TRBV7-9 and J is TRBJ1-1; TRBD1 matches 7 bases. Germline values: CDR1 SEHNR, CDR2 FQNEAQ (reference sequence). The CDR3 spans 14 residues. The V and J ends lost 2 bases and 3 bases, in that order; junction bases with no gene match: 3. The CDR3 protein is CASSLIRGHTEAFF. CDR3 sequence (DNA): TGTGCCAGCAGCTTAATTAGGGGGCACACTGAAGCTTTCTTT.

V is TRBV7-9 and J is TRBJ2-7; D might be TRBD2 (5 bases). In germline, CDR1 is SEHNR, CDR2 FQNEAQ (reference sequence). V was pared by 5 bases and J by 5 bases, with 16 bases between. This CDR3 spans 14 amino acids. DNA for the CDR3: TGTGCCAGCAGCCCGAGGGCCGTGACCCACGAGCAGTACTTC. It encodes CASSPRAVTHEQYF.

A few counts support this clone. This chain uses TRBV2 with TRBJ2-5, with D tentatively TRBD2 (6 bases). CDR3 length: 12 amino acids. Deletions cut 4 bases from V and 3 bases from J, with 6 bases between. CDR1 SNHLY and CDR2 FYNNEI come from the germline V gene. CDR3 nucleotide sequence: TGTGCCAGCAGTGGACTAGAAGAGACCCAGTACTTC. Its translation: CASSGLEETQYF. Together with reference TRBV2 and TRBJ2-5, the CDR3 gives the full variable domain: EPEVTQTPSHQVTQMGQEVILRCVPISNHLYFYWYRQILGQKVEFLVSFYNNEISEKSEIFDDQFSVERPDGSNFTLKIRSTKLEDSAMYFCASSGLEETQYFGPGTRLLVL.

This clone has a handful of counts. The V gene is TRBV15, the J gene TRBJ2-7; 7 nucleotides agree with TRBD1. CDR1 LNHNV and CDR2 YYDKDF come from the germline V gene (reference sequence). The length of the CDR3 is 12 residues. V lost 5 bases to trimming and J lost 6 bases; unmatched junction nucleotides: 4. CDR3 sequence (DNA): TGTGCCACCAGCGTAAACAGGGGCGAGCAGTACTTC. Translation gives CATSVNRGEQYF.

The rearrangement links TRBV12-2 to TRBJ1-2. TRBV12-2 constitutes a pseudogene. The CDR3 is 12 amino acids. CDR3 sequence: CASRPLVARYTF. CDR3 bases: TGTGCAAGTCGCCCCCTGGTAGCTCGCTACACCTTC.

CDR3 DNA sequence: TGTGCCAGCTCACAAGGGACAGGGACGTTTTCACCCCTCCACTTT. Residues: CASSQGTGTFSPLHF. V usage is TRBV18 and J usage is TRBJ1-6; 9 nucleotides match TRBD1. V lost 4 bases and J lost 9; bases outside the gene matches: 7. CDR3 length: 15 residues. CDR1 and CDR2 from the germline V gene are KGHSH and LQKENI.

The CDR3 here is CASTPRDRPSYEQYF. The CDR3 bases are TGTGCCAGCACCCCCCGGGACAGACCTTCCTACGAGCAGTACTTC. The genes are TRBV5-5 and TRBJ2-7; 7 bases are shared with TRBD1. CDR3 length equals 15 residues. The germline CDR1 and CDR2 sequences are SGHKS and YYEKEE (reference sequence). J gave up 1 base and V 6 bases, and 10 bases lay outside the gene matches.

This clone was seen a handful of times. CDR3 bases: TGTGCCAGCAGTCGGGAGGACTATGGCTACACCTTC. This gives the protein CASSREDYGYTF. This sequence joins TRBV2 and TRBJ1-2; D gene unclear. The CDR3 has 12 residues. The V end was cut by 5 bases, the J end by 3 bases, with 7 bases between. The V gene's germline CDR1 is SNHLY and CDR2 FYNNEI. The variable domain in full, with the rest retrieved from reference TRBV2 and TRBJ1-2, is EPEVTQTPSHQVTQMGQEVILRCVPISNHLYFYWYRQILGQKVEFLVSFYNNEISEKSEIFDDQFSVERPDGSNFTLKIRSTKLEDSAMYFCASSREDYGYTFGSGTRLTVV.

This chain joins TRBV5-1 and TRBJ2-1; 10 nucleotides align to TRBD2. Looked up from germline, CDR1 is SGHRS and CDR2 is YFSETQ. V trimming: 3 bases; J trimming: 4 bases; junction bases outside the gene matches: 10. The CDR3 sequence is 17 residues long. CDR3 region: CASSSPTSGPFYNEQFF. As DNA, the CDR3 is TGCGCCAGCAGCTCTCCGACTAGCGGGCCATTTTACAATGAGCAGTTCTTC.

The chain couples TRBV4-3 to TRBJ2-3; the match to TRBD2 covers 9 bases. The CDR3 loop spans 15 amino acids. V was pared by 3 bases and J by 1 base, with 2 bases of the junction left unmatched. The germline V gene encodes CDR1 LGHNA and CDR2 YSLEER. The CDR3 DNA is TGCGCCAGCAGCCATGCGGGGGGGGGCACAGATACGCAGTATTTT. Translating it yields CASSHAGGGTDTQYF.

The rearrangement joins TRBV5-1 to TRBJ2-5; TRBD2 matches 9 bases. The ends lost 0 bases at V and 2 bases at J; junction bases unmatched: 8. The CDR3 contains 17 residues. Germline lookup yields CDR1 SGHRS and CDR2 YFSETQ. The CDR3 DNA follows: TGCGCCAGCAGCTTGGGGCCAGCGGGGGGCCTACAAGAGACCCAGTACTTC. This gives the protein CASSLGPAGGLQETQYF.

The rearrangement joins TRBV2 to TRBJ1-5; 7 bases map to TRBD1. Germline trimming cut 2 bases from V and 7 bases from J; bases unmatched to any gene: 5. Germline V gives CDR1 SNHLY, CDR2 FYNNEI. This CDR3 is built from 14 residues. The CDR3 coding sequence is TGTGCCAGCAGTGAAACAGGGGTTGTGCAGCCCCAGCATTTT. This codes for CASSETGVVQPQHF.

The chain links TRBV27 to TRBJ2-4, with TRBD2 matching 10 bases. V lost 6 bases, J lost 7 bases, and 9 bases stayed unmatched. Germline lookup yields CDR1 MNHEY and CDR2 SMNVEV (reference sequence). This CDR3 comprises 15 residues. CDR3 region: CASSSTTSGVNIQYF. CDR3 bases: TGTGCCAGCAGCTCCACTACTAGCGGGGTTAACATTCAGTACTTC.

By share of the sample, this clone is medium-sized. The V call is TRBV7-9, the J call TRBJ1-2; 7 bases match TRBD1. Trimming at V came to 5 bases and at J to 6 bases, leaving 9 bases not matched to a gene. Germline V lookup: CDR1 SEHNR, CDR2 FQNEAQ (reference sequence). The CDR3 length is 14 residues. In DNA, the CDR3 is TGTGCCAGCAGCAAGGGGATAACAGGGGATGGCTACACCTTC. This encodes CASSKGITGDGYTF.

This clone was picked up one time. The chain uses TRBV2 and TRBJ1-2; 9 bases agree with TRBD1. Germline assignment: CDR1 SNHLY and CDR2 FYNNEI. Losses at the gene ends were 6 bases for V and 6 bases for J; bases not matched to a gene: 14. This CDR3 is 16 amino acids long. The CDR3 DNA is TGTGCCAGCAGGGCCACAGGGGGCGCTGGTCGAAATGGCTACACCTTC. Encoded protein: CASRATGGAGRNGYTF.

This clone was picked up a small number of times. The chain is built from TRBV7-2 and TRBJ1-1; 8 positions agree with TRBD1. This CDR3 contains 14 residues. With 3 bases clipped from V and 4 bases from J, the junction kept 4 bases outside the gene matches. Germline V lookup: CDR1 SGHTA, CDR2 FQGNSA. CDR3 nucleotide sequence: TGTGCCAGCAGCTTCACAGGGGGAAGCACTGAAGCTTTCTTT. It yields the protein CASSFTGGSTEAFF.

On this clone itself: Additional DNA sequences in this sample encode the identical CDR3. V is TRBV10-3 and J is TRBJ1-1, with D perhaps TRBD1 (6 bases). Germline CDR1 is ENHRY and CDR2 is SYGVKD. This CDR3 comprises 14 residues. V lost 6 bases and J lost 2, with 13 bases in between. CDR3 residues: CAISRGGGNTEAFF. The CDR3, as DNA: TGTGCCATCAGCCGCGGGGGGGGCAACACTGAAGCTTTCTTT.

The rearrangement joins TRBV4-1 to TRBJ1-4, with 9 bases that match TRBD1. Unmatched junction bases numbered 7, after V lost 3 bases and J lost 5 bases. The CDR3 has 16 amino acids. Germline loops: CDR1 MGHRA, CDR2 YSYEKL. The CDR3 coding sequence is TGCGCCAGCAGCCATGGACGACAGGGGGTAAATGAAAAACTGTTTTTT. Its translation: CASSHGRQGVNEKLFF.

V is TRBV5-8 and J is TRBJ2-1; the D is unclear. The CDR3 loop spans 14 amino acids. The V gene's germline CDR1 is SGHTS and CDR2 YDEGEE. With 1 base removed from V and 4 bases from J, the gap between germline ends came to 9 bases. The CDR3 spells CASSLTAPYNEQFF. Written as DNA, the CDR3 is TGTGCCAGCAGCTTGACAGCCCCTTACAATGAGCAGTTCTTC.

The V gene is TRBV6-1, the J gene TRBJ2-1; D possibly corresponds to TRBD2 (7 bases). Trimming took off 5 bases at V and 12 bases at J, with 11 bases between the two ends. Per the germline V gene, CDR1 is MNHNS and CDR2 is SASEGT. This CDR3 has 11 residues. CDR3 protein: CASSSGGLQFF. CDR3 in DNA: TGTGCCAGCAGTTCGGGGGGCCTGCAGTTCTTC.

The chain employs TRBV5-1 and TRBJ2-3; TRBD2 agrees at 8 bases. The CDR3 extends over 16 amino acids. Losses at the gene ends were 2 bases for V and 5 bases for J; bases not matched to a gene: 10. The germline CDR1 and CDR2 sequences are SGHRS and YFSETQ. In DNA, the CDR3 is TGCGCCAGCAGCTTCTCAAGCGGGGGTGGTTTAGATACGCAGTATTTT. Translating gives CASSFSSGGGLDTQYF.

There are a few counts of this clone. V is TRBV5-6 and J is TRBJ1-1; 7 bases match TRBD1. Germline loops: CDR1 SGHDT, CDR2 YYEEEE. With 4 bases clipped from V and 3 bases from J, the junction kept 6 bases outside the gene matches. The CDR3 covers 14 residues. The CDR3 reads CASSPIGQDTEAFF. The CDR3 DNA is TGTGCCAGCAGCCCGATCGGACAGGACACTGAAGCTTTCTTT.